The next 2 T cell receptor beta chains were all read from a single sample in a study of Graves' ophthalmopathy and Graves' hyperthyroidism. Amplification from RNA transcripts yielded the TCR beta CDR3 regions. RT-PCR with HTBI primers came first, then second-round multiplex PCR. In TCRdb, the multiplex PCR reads were re-called with MiXCR into one record per CDR3 protein. This sample carries hundreds of thousands of distinct CDR3 sequences, 20% to 25% of them seen once, and the ten largest clones take more than 2.5%. Material for sequencing was peripheral blood. These receptor sequences come from a woman under 30 with stable Graves' hyperthyroidism.

This clonotype was counted at least ten times. V and J are TRBV12-3 or TRBV12-4 and TRBJ2-5, with a weak D call TRBD1 (5 bases). The CDR3 sequence is 13 residues long. V lost 2 bases and J 5 bases, leaving 9 bases between the germline ends. CDR3 in DNA: TGTGCCAGCAGTTTAAGGGGCCGGGAGACCCAGTACTTC. This gives the protein CASSLRGRETQYF.

Regarding this clonotype: One end of the junction does not line up with germline, which may come from a read error. The chain combines TRBV11-2 with TRBJ2-4; 10 nucleotides match TRBD2. Per germline, CDR1 SGHAT and CDR2 FQNNGV. This CDR3 region has 18 residues. CDR3 residues: CASSQGLAKRRAKNIKDF. CDR3 coding DNA: TGTGCCAGCAGCCAGGGACTAGCGAAAAGGAGGGCCAAAAACATTAAGGACTTC.